This T cell receptor (beta chain) appears in the sequencing data of a study of cytomegalovirus exposure and HLA in healthy donors (dated by TCRdb to 2015 to 2018). Concerning the study at large: An earlier analysis of approximately 640 of the donors reported approximately 270 Gb of sequence data and some 120 million unique TCR beta sequences from 150 million to 200 million T cells. Among about 400 genotyped donors of the cohort, an average of around 240,000 unique TCR beta nucleotide sequences was sequenced per donor, of which roughly 17% were non-productive. Typing coverage differed by locus: A, B, C, DRB1 and DQB1 were typed in roughly 629-630 donors, DQA1 in around 500, DPA1 in roughly 590, and DPB1 in about 450. Roughly 5 DR-DQ haplotypes were handled as single units for association and clustering because linkage in the cohort was strong. In the later analysis, no new phenotypic data were used to find candidate immune exposures; instead, reliance was placed on TCR beta sequences and their occurrence across donors. Along with the approximately 700-subject first cohort, a separate validation cohort of over a hundred different subjects was used. A later analysis re-examined previously published TCR beta repertoires from more than 600 donors and added high-resolution HLA genotyping to investigate patterns of TCR occurrence. Of the roughly 390 genotyped donors, 80% to 90% were placed in the genetic ancestry cluster associated with self-reported Caucasian donors. HLA typing covered class I and class II loci at four-digit resolution. Donor age, sex, ethnicity and CMV serostatus were collected together with the repertoire data. In a later genetic analysis, genome-wide SNP genotypes for about 55% of the roughly 700 donors were used, and that subset was treated as a discovery cohort. All discovery cohort repertoires had been generated using a single sequencing platform. Roughly 300 gigabases of sequencing data and roughly 90 million unique TCR sequences were included in an early release covering roughly 600 HLA-typed donors. An earlier analysis of around 640 of the donors used high-throughput TCR beta sequencing to judge whether each TCR beta V gene segment behaved as functional or pseudogenic. To predict cytomegalovirus infection status, the study brought together high-throughput TCR immunosequencing, statistical association of individual TCRs with disease status, and machine learning. The T cell repertoires of 670 or so subjects were profiled by immunosequencing and related to cytomegalovirus serostatus. The study aimed to test whether signatures of past pathogen exposure could be identified by cataloging public T cell receptors. The research as a whole found: Only TCR beta chains were sequenced in this cohort, and the absence of alpha or paired-chain data limited detectable features. Some IMGT-functional V segments, including TRBV6-2 and TRBV6-3, could not be told apart with the 87-base-pair reads, so those segments were excluded. Roughly uniform sequencing depth across donors was assumed in presence/absence analyses, although this assumption may not hold. Over 15 rarely observed V segments, including chromosome 9 orphons, were excluded from the earlier analysis of almost 600 of the donors because counts were too low. In a later analysis, the rate of TCR association differed among HLA loci, with DRB1 alleles having the most associated TCRs and HLA-C alleles having the fewest. A cluster of highly shared sequence variants was judged likely to represent a technical artifact of the sequencing pipeline. In vitro tests confirmed that a few of the cytomegalovirus-associated TCR beta chains recognize cytomegalovirus antigens. Cytomegalovirus status was reported to be diagnosed by the classifier with high specificity and sensitivity in both the original and validation cohorts. A further reported finding was that TCR beta sequences accurately predicted the HLA-A and HLA-B alleles for most subjects in the first cohort. The study gave a list of 150 to 200 TCR beta chains associated with cytomegalovirus. In an earlier analysis of some 500 of the donors, most TCR beta V segments were observed in productive rearrangements about 87% or about 30% of the time, broadly matching IMGT annotations. Most TCR sequences were seen in very few donors, while some public TCRs were found in many individuals. In a later analysis, HLA-associated TCR beta chains showed more clonal expansion and lower generation probabilities than non-associated chains that were equally common. V-gene and J-gene trimming of TCR beta chains was associated with a missense DCLRE1C variant in a later genetic analysis, and the association was replicated in an independent cohort. When HLA alleles, especially DR and DQ, strongly co-occurred, TCR associations were difficult to assign to individual alleles. Specific HLA alleles were associated with 15,000 to 20,000 TCR beta sequences at a false discovery rate of 0.05 in a later analysis. Immune exposure information for the cohort was limited to CMV serostatus. HLA typing was unavailable for some donors at each locus, so association tests used only the typed subset. In a later analysis, several top co-occurrence clusters were reported to appear linked to parvovirus B19, influenza, CMV and Epstein-Barr virus. According to a later analysis, most CMV-associated TCR beta chains appeared to be HLA-restricted, and the HLA associations seemed to be driven largely by CMV exposure. Correlated functional status among segregating V segments might reflect linkage disequilibrium, but an unknown experimental factor could not be ruled out. The authors suggested that the approach could potentially be generalized to other disease states and immunological phenotypes. According to a later genetic analysis, donors in an Asian-associated ancestry cluster had fewer N-insertions in productive TCRs than the approximately 700-donor mean.

On this clone: Its antigen is still unknown. No base qualities exist here, and no much larger clone lies one base off it.

The cohort was made up of around 720 healthy bone marrow donors. At the time of sampling, all cohort members were nominally healthy, though unrecorded immune exposures were likely present. The donor was CMV seronegative and was included in the group of approximately 350 seronegative cohort members. Every donor gave a peripheral blood sample, and the peripheral blood mononuclear cells from that sample were used for TCR beta sequencing. Genomic DNA extraction from the blood cell samples was performed with the Qiagen DNeasy Blood Extraction Kit. The germline V end is reduced by 6 bases and the J end by 5 bases; junction bases left unmatched: 10. The germline V gene encodes CDR1 MNHNY and CDR2 SVGAGI (reference sequence). The cysteine opens and the phenylalanine closes a CDR3 of 15 amino acids. CDR3 DNA is the only sequence kept; it has 45 bases, read in frame from the first base. The library was obtained by the immunoSEQ multiplex PCR assay. For the multiplex PCR, a mixture combining 60 forward primers for TCR Vbeta segments and 13 reverse primers for TCR Jbeta segments was used. The CDR3 region of rearranged TCR beta genes was amplified from genomic DNA with a multiplex PCR assay. On the Illumina HiSeq System, the amplified TCR beta libraries were sequenced as 87-base-pair reads. In the source study's methods: A later analysis tallied roughly 80 million unique TCR beta chains across the 666 repertoires, and around 9.9 million of those chains were shared by two or more donors. Raw reads were error-corrected and collapsed into unique sequences by a nearest-neighbor algorithm in which closely related sequences were merged to remove PCR and sequencing errors. To assign V, D and J gene segments, CDR3 sequences were aligned to IMGT reference sequences. Each retained sequence needed at least a six-nucleotide match to both a V gene segment and a J gene segment. Rearrangements were called productive when the CDR3 lacked stop codons and stayed in frame with V and J; all others were non-productive. CDR3 was defined according to IMGT convention as the region running from the second conserved V-encoded cysteine to the conserved J-encoded phenylalanine. In an earlier analysis of roughly 580 of the donors, sequences lacking an unambiguous match to a single V gene segment were excluded. In an earlier analysis of several hundred of the donors, V segments were called functional above 56.7% productive rearrangements and were called segregating when the between-donor standard deviation exceeded 5%. A statistical classification framework was built for diagnosing cytomegalovirus status from the catalog of TCR beta chain sequences. V and J gene assignment, in a later analysis, came from comparing TCR nucleotide sequences with IMGT/GENE-DB human TR gene sequences. The TCRdist pipeline was used in a later analysis to assign CDR3 sequences and most-parsimonious VDJ recombination scenarios. In a later analysis, each TCR beta chain was defined by its CDR3 amino acid sequence together with its V-gene family, and reads lacking a unique V-gene family were excluded. As a way to deal with suspected cross-contamination and a sequencing artifact, a later analysis dropped roughly 600 nucleotide sequences that were highly shared and had low generation probability. A later analysis calculated a clonal expansion index for each public chain from normalized within-repertoire ranks of inferred template counts. In a later analysis, generation probabilities were computed with a VDJ recombination model fitted to out-of-frame rearrangements, and the resulting probabilities were checked against IGoR. Hypergeometric tests were used in a later analysis to score TCR-TCR, TCR-HLA and TCR-CMV co-occurrence, with a repertoire-size bias correction applied to the TCR pairs. False discovery rates were estimated in a later analysis by permuting HLA or CMV assignments 20 times. In a later analysis, co-occurring TCRs were grouped using DBSCAN, with TCRdist sequence similarity added in when clustering inside HLA-allele-positive subsets. Co-occurrence clustering excluded repertoires with fewer than 30,000 or more than 120,000 public chains, plus five with anomalous nucleotide sharing. The immuneACCESS repertoire file appears here via TCRdb, limited to in-frame rearrangements. These files lack a portion of the clones; in checked studies, under half of the deficit traces to unresolved V genes, and the cause of the others is not known. From that table come the V and J calls and clone size; the DNA was used to work out D and trimming. The sample table lists 110,000 or so clones, under 90% of them with a count of one. The ten top clones hold approximately 2.7% of the sample.

The receptor's source is a young woman in good health and CMV-seronegative. Here the chain combines TRBV6-6 and TRBJ2-5, with TRBD1 identical over 9 junction bases. Sample: PBMCs. The CDR3 here reads CASRFTYRGPETQYF. The DNA reads TGTGCCAGCAGATTTACATACAGGGGGCCGGAGACCCAGTACTTC.